The T cell receptor (beta chain) described here comes from a study of technical replicates of blood from a few donors. V shed 10 bases and J shed 2 bases, with 9 bases lying between them. CDR3 length equals 12 residues. Germline V gene sequence: CDR1 MGHDK, CDR2 SYGVNS. This clone showed up just once. The assay was immunoSEQ multiplex PCR, and TCRdb's table has in-frame clones only and misses some. Of 65,000 to 90,000 clones in the sample, 93% were seen once. The sequence was obtained from a human donor in good health. The V gene is TRBV25-1, the J gene TRBJ2-1, with D tentatively TRBD1 (6 bases). The sequenced sample was T cells isolated from PBMCs. The CDR3 sequence: CATGTTYNEQFF. In DNA, the CDR3 is TGTGCCACCGGGACAACCTACAATGAGCAGTTCTTC.